This T cell receptor (beta chain) emerged from a study of Graves' ophthalmopathy and Graves' hyperthyroidism. CDR3 regions of TCR beta were amplified from RNA transcripts. An opening RT-PCR round employed HTBI primers and preceded a second-round multiplex PCR. TCRdb re-called the multiplex PCR reads through MiXCR, storing one row per CDR3 protein. The sample carries 150,000 to 200,000 distinct CDR3 sequences, around two fifths recorded once. Study outcomes and limitations: Blood also harbored most expanded thyroid clonotypes above 0.001 frequency.

This clonotype was seen repeatedly, ten times or more. What it binds is unknown. Moderate-to-severe activity, CAS ≥3, NOSPECS ≥4 and duration under 3 months were recorded for donors with ophthalmopathy. Additional autoimmune diseases, uncontrolled infections, pregnancy or lactation disqualified patients. Orbital computed tomography and thyroid ultrasound, along with TRAb, serum thyroxine and clinical symptoms, underpinned diagnosis. The germline CDR1 and CDR2 sequences are SGDLS and YYNGEE. The ends lost 0 bases at V and 0 bases at J; junction bases unmatched: 5. The CDR3 extends over 17 amino acids. The source material was peripheral blood. This rearrangement joins TRBV9 to TRBJ2-1; 8 bases line up with TRBD2. The sequence came from a man aged 30-40 years with Graves' ophthalmopathy. Written as DNA, the CDR3 is TGTGCCAGCAGCGTAGGTGAGGGACTAGGCTCCTACAATGAGCAGTTCTTC. Its translation is CASSVGEGLGSYNEQFF.